A selection of T cell receptor beta chains follows, all from one sample in a study of blood T cell repertoires in COVID-19. Method: immunoSEQ multiplex PCR; TCRdb's copy keeps in-frame clones and lacks some. The table shows 350,000 to 550,000 clones, with about 85% occurring only once. The material sequenced was PBMCs or T cells enriched from blood (not recorded which). The receptors stem from a woman younger than 30 with acute COVID-19. Both conserved end residues are part of each CDR3. D genes are given only for firm matches. The listing skips clone size in some rows; elsewhere it reads once, few, many or a size class.

V gene: TRBV6-1; CDR3 length: 15; clone size: -; J gene: TRBJ2-7; D gene: TRBD1; CDR3 protein: CASSEGGGAFYEQYF; CDR3 DNA: TGTGCCAGCAGTGAAGGAGGGGGCGCTTTCTACGAGCAGTACTTC
V gene: TRBV27; CDR3 length: 10; clone size: -; J gene: TRBJ1-5; D gene: -; CDR3 protein: CASSRTVQHF; CDR3 DNA: TGTGCCAGCAGTCGGACAGTCCAGCATTTT
V gene: TRBV28; CDR3 length: 14; clone size: -; J gene: TRBJ2-2; D gene: TRBD2; CDR3 protein: CASSVSGGARELFF; CDR3 DNA: TGTGCCAGCAGTGTTAGCGGGGGGGCCCGGGAGCTGTTTTTT
V gene: TRBV30; CDR3 length: 17; clone size: -; J gene: TRBJ2-5; D gene: TRBD1; CDR3 protein: CAWRLRTGTGTMETQYF; CDR3 DNA: TGTGCCTGGAGGCTACGTACCGGGACAGGGACAATGGAGACCCAGTACTTC
V gene: TRBV6-5; CDR3 length: 14; clone size: few; J gene: TRBJ1-2; D gene: TRBD1; CDR3 protein: CASSYRGTGYGYTF; CDR3 DNA: TGTGCCAGCAGTTACCGGGGGACAGGCTATGGCTACACCTTC
V gene: TRBV9; CDR3 length: 16; clone size: -; J gene: TRBJ2-5; D gene: TRBD2; CDR3 protein: CASSGRLGGASETQYF; CDR3 DNA: TGTGCCAGCAGCGGACGACTCGGGGGGGCATCAGAGACCCAGTACTTC
V gene: TRBV7-9; CDR3 length: 15; clone size: -; J gene: TRBJ1-2; D gene: -; CDR3 protein: CASSLGQGSGYGYTF; CDR3 DNA: TGTGCCAGCAGCTTAGGGCAGGGGTCCGGCTATGGCTACACCTTC
V gene: TRBV2; CDR3 length: 15; clone size: -; J gene: TRBJ1-5; D gene: TRBD1; CDR3 protein: CASREEGQGYQPQHF; CDR3 DNA: TGTGCCAGCAGAGAGGAGGGACAGGGCTATCAGCCCCAGCATTTT
V gene: TRBV3-1/TRBV3-2; CDR3 length: 16; clone size: -; J gene: TRBJ1-4; D gene: -; CDR3 protein: CASSPATVRMDEKLFF; CDR3 DNA: TGTGCCAGCAGCCCAGCGACAGTCAGGATGGATGAAAAACTGTTTTTT
V gene: TRBV27; CDR3 length: 13; clone size: -; J gene: TRBJ1-2; D gene: -; CDR3 protein: CASSLRSNYGYTF; CDR3 DNA: TGTGCCAGCAGTTTGAGGTCTAACTATGGCTACACCTTC
V gene: TRBV20-1; CDR3 length: 14; clone size: few; J gene: TRBJ2-7; D gene: TRBD2; CDR3 protein: CSASTDGRADEQYF; CDR3 DNA: TGCAGTGCGAGTACTGACGGGAGGGCCGACGAGCAGTACTTC
V gene: TRBV5-8; CDR3 length: 12; clone size: -; J gene: TRBJ1-5; D gene: -; CDR3 protein: CAGSPERTPQHF; CDR3 DNA: TGTGCCGGCTCTCCAGAAAGAACGCCCCAGCATTTT
V gene: TRBV9; CDR3 length: 15; clone size: once; J gene: TRBJ2-3; D gene: TRBD1; CDR3 protein: CASSVIGTGTDTQYF; CDR3 DNA: TGTGCCAGCAGCGTAATTGGGACAGGAACAGATACGCAGTATTTT
V gene: TRBV28; CDR3 length: 14; clone size: many; J gene: TRBJ2-7; D gene: -; CDR3 protein: CASSSAGTRYEQYF; CDR3 DNA: TGTGCCAGCAGTTCCGCCGGGACTCGCTACGAGCAGTACTTC
V gene: TRBV13; CDR3 length: 13; clone size: -; J gene: TRBJ1-1; D gene: -; CDR3 protein: CASSPQGGTEAFF; CDR3 DNA: TGTGCCAGCAGCCCGCAGGGAGGCACTGAAGCTTTCTTT
V gene: TRBV19; CDR3 length: 14; clone size: -; J gene: TRBJ2-7; D gene: -; CDR3 protein: CASSIGKGPYEQYF; CDR3 DNA: TGTGCCAGTAGTATAGGGAAGGGGCCCTACGAGCAGTACTTC
V gene: TRBV5-1; CDR3 length: 15; clone size: -; J gene: TRBJ2-6; D gene: -; CDR3 protein: CASSLTEVGANVLTF; CDR3 DNA: TGCGCCAGCAGTCTTACAGAAGTTGGGGCCAACGTCCTGACTTTC
V gene: TRBV27; CDR3 length: 19; clone size: -; J gene: TRBJ1-2; D gene: TRBD1; CDR3 protein: CASSPSQGQIMLANYGYTF; CDR3 DNA: TGTGCCAGCAGTCCCTCACAGGGACAGATTATGCTAGCTAACTATGGCTACACCTTC
V gene: TRBV28; CDR3 length: 14; clone size: -; J gene: TRBJ2-7; D gene: -; CDR3 protein: CASQMAGAFYEQYF; CDR3 DNA: TGTGCCAGCCAAATGGCGGGGGCTTTCTACGAGCAGTACTTC
V gene: TRBV27; CDR3 length: 14; clone size: -; J gene: TRBJ2-7; D gene: TRBD1; CDR3 protein: CASSSAGTAYEQYF; CDR3 DNA: TGTGCCAGCAGTTCGGCCGGGACAGCCTACGAGCAGTACTTC
V gene: TRBV28; CDR3 length: 14; clone size: once; J gene: TRBJ1-5; D gene: -; CDR3 protein: CASTFGGPWEPQHF; CDR3 DNA: TGTGCCAGCACCTTCGGGGGGCCTTGGGAGCCCCAGCATTTT
V gene: TRBV6-2/TRBV6-3; CDR3 length: 16; clone size: once; J gene: TRBJ2-7; D gene: -; CDR3 protein: CASSSYPGHRMYEQYF; CDR3 DNA: TGTGCCAGCAGTTCCTATCCGGGACACCGAATGTACGAGCAGTACTTC
V gene: TRBV6-2/TRBV6-3; CDR3 length: 15; clone size: -; J gene: TRBJ2-7; D gene: TRBD2; CDR3 protein: CASSHLSGAFYEQYF; CDR3 DNA: TGTGCCAGCAGCCATCTTAGCGGGGCCTTCTACGAGCAGTACTTC
V gene: TRBV6-5; CDR3 length: 14; clone size: once; J gene: TRBJ1-1; D gene: -; CDR3 protein: CASKMTGVLAEAFF; CDR3 DNA: TGTGCCAGCAAGATGACAGGAGTGTTGGCTGAAGCTTTCTTT
V gene: TRBV6-5; CDR3 length: 14; clone size: -; J gene: TRBJ1-1; D gene: -; CDR3 protein: CASSYSYSSTEAFF; CDR3 DNA: TGTGCCAGCAGTTACTCGTACAGTAGCACTGAAGCTTTCTTT
V gene: TRBV20-1; CDR3 length: 15; clone size: -; J gene: TRBJ2-7; D gene: TRBD1; CDR3 protein: CSASSGTGWAYEQYF; CDR3 DNA: TGCAGTGCTAGTTCCGGGACAGGGTGGGCCTACGAGCAGTACTTC
V gene: TRBV7-9; CDR3 length: 13; clone size: -; J gene: TRBJ1-2; D gene: -; CDR3 protein: CASSPASGGGYTF; CDR3 DNA: TGTGCCAGCAGCCCCGCTTCCGGCGGCGGCTACACCTTC
V gene: TRBV4-3; CDR3 length: 15; clone size: once; J gene: TRBJ1-2; D gene: -; CDR3 protein: CASSQQREVNYGYTF; CDR3 DNA: TGCGCCAGCAGCCAACAGAGGGAGGTAAACTATGGCTACACCTTC
V gene: TRBV7-2; CDR3 length: 16; clone size: -; J gene: TRBJ2-2; D gene: TRBD1; CDR3 protein: CASSLWDRALTGELFF; CDR3 DNA: TGTGCCAGCAGCTTATGGGACAGGGCTCTCACCGGGGAGCTGTTTTTT
V gene: TRBV6-6; CDR3 length: 15; clone size: once; J gene: TRBJ2-7; D gene: TRBD1; CDR3 protein: CASSYSNRGSYEQYF; CDR3 DNA: TGTGCCAGCAGTTACTCGAACAGGGGCTCCTACGAGCAGTACTTC